The present TCR beta chain was sequenced within a study of CD8+CD57+ T cells in acquired aplastic anemia. On the study more broadly: When averaged, DNA from sorted CD4+ and CD8+ cells came to approximately 3.2 ug.

Genomic DNA constituted the template upon which TCR beta VDJ and CDR3 profiling was performed. TCRdb independently ran MiXCR on the reads; one entry per CDR3 protein. The sample shows about 190,000 distinct CDR3 sequences, approximately 49% of them seen only once. Per germline, CDR1 SEHNR and CDR2 FQNEAQ (reference sequence). The CDR3 is 17 residues long. Trimming stripped 2 bases from V and 3 bases from J, with 17 bases between. In its sample, this clonotype was seen many times. The chain has TRBV7-9 and TRBJ1-5, with D possibly matching TRBD1 (6 bases). Material for sequencing was sorted CD4+, CD8+, or CD8+CD57+ T cells (not recorded which) from PBMCs. The sequence came from a human donor in good health, serving as a control. CDR3 bases: TGTGCCAGCAGCTTAACAGGGCAGGGCAGGGCCAATCAGCCCCAGCATTTT. This sequence encodes CASSLTGQGRANQPQHF.